The 25 T cell receptor beta chains below come from one sample, sequenced in a study of cytomegalovirus exposure and HLA in healthy donors. Use of 60 Vbeta and 13 Jbeta primers characterized the PCR. This table comes from immunoSEQ multiplex PCR, and its TCRdb copy is limited to in-frame clones, with some not included. The data contain approximately 140,000 clones, more than 80% of them singletons. The sample was PBMCs. The receptors were sampled from a woman in her thirties or forties in good health and CMV-seropositive.

The chain joins TRBV27 to TRBJ2-2; D might be TRBD1 (6 bases). The CDR3 has 13 amino acids. Trimming took off 6 bases at V and 6 bases at J, with 11 bases between the two ends. Germline CDR1 is MNHEY and CDR2 is SMNVEV (reference sequence). The chain's CDR3 is CASRLGGAGELFF. CDR3 sequence (DNA): TGTGCCAGCAGGCTAGGGGGTGCCGGGGAGCTGTTTTTT.

The V and J genes are TRBV5-1 and TRBJ1-6; D is ambiguous. Germline V gene lookup returns CDR1 SGHRS and CDR2 YFSETQ. CDR3 length: 13 residues. Trimming pared 7 bases from V and 1 base from J, leaving 6 bases between. CDR3 in amino acids: CASCRSYNSPLHF. CDR3 coding DNA: TGCGCCAGCTGCAGATCCTATAATTCACCCCTCCACTTT.

The chain has TRBV11-2 and TRBJ1-4; 7 nucleotides match TRBD1. V shed 2 bases, J shed 6 bases, and the junction held 6 bases outside the gene matches. The V gene's germline CDR1 is SGHAT and CDR2 FQNNGV. CDR3 length: 15 amino acids. This chain's CDR3 is CASSLRGGKDEKLFF. The CDR3 DNA sequence: TGTGCCAGCAGCTTACGAGGGGGCAAGGATGAAAAACTGTTTTTT.

The chain has TRBV5-1 and TRBJ1-1; D remains unclear. V lost 0 bases to trimming and J lost 2 bases, with 5 bases between them. This CDR3 has 13 amino acids. Germline CDR1 is SGHRS and CDR2 is YFSETQ. The CDR3 DNA reads TGCGCCAGCAGCTTGGCCCTTAACACTGAAGCTTTCTTT. Encoded protein: CASSLALNTEAFF.

Concerning this clone: Germline and junction disagree at one end, which may indicate a read error. The V call is TRBV4-2, the J call TRBJ1-1; possible D gene TRBD1, 5 bases. Germline CDR1 reads LGHNA; CDR2 reads YNFKEQ. The CDR3 extends over 15 amino acids. The CDR3 is CAGSQGQGSFGEAFF. In DNA, the CDR3 is TGTGCCGGCAGCCAAGGTCAGGGTAGCTTTGGCGAAGCTTTCTTT.

This chain joins TRBV5-1 and TRBJ2-5; maybe TRBD1 (5 bases). This CDR3 spans 14 amino acids. Trimming shortened V by 0 bases and J by 4 bases, and 10 bases separated the two germline ends. In germline, CDR1 is SGHRS, CDR2 YFSETQ. The CDR3 is CASSLGQGRETQYF. CDR3 nucleotides: TGCGCCAGCAGCTTGGGGCAGGGAAGAGAGACCCAGTACTTC. The variable domain in full, with the rest retrieved from reference TRBV5-1 and TRBJ2-5, is KAGVTQTPRYLIKTRGQQVTLSCSPISGHRSVSWYQQTPGQGLQFLFEYFSETQRNKGNFPGRFSGRQFSNSRSEMNVSTLELGDSALYLCASSLGQGRETQYFGPGTRLLVL.

V and J are TRBV23-1 and TRBJ2-2, with 10 bases that match TRBD1. TRBV23-1 is recorded as an ORF, its role being uncertain. Trimming removed 8 bases from V and 4 bases from J; junction bases left unmatched: 13. The CDR3 consists of 17 residues. CDR3 sequence (DNA): TGCGCCAGCTGGTTATTCCGGGACAGGGGCGGCACCGGGGAGCTGTTTTTT. It translates to CASWLFRDRGGTGELFF.

The V call is TRBV6-6, the J call TRBJ1-3; TRBD1 might be the D (5 bases). Germline values: CDR1 MNHNY, CDR2 SVGAGI (reference sequence). Deletions cut 6 bases from V and 0 bases from J, with 12 bases between. The CDR3 loop spans 15 amino acids. The CDR3 spells CASSRTGPSGNTIYF. The CDR3 region has the DNA TGTGCCAGCAGCCGAACAGGACCCTCTGGAAACACCATATATTTT.

The chain is built from TRBV7-9 and TRBJ2-7; a weak D match, TRBD2 (5 bases). The CDR3 runs to 14 residues. Trimming cost V 3 bases and J 4 bases, with 13 bases left between them. Germline V gene data show CDR1 as SEHNR and CDR2 as FQNEAQ (reference sequence). Written as DNA, the CDR3 is TGTGCCAGCAGCTTGAGGAGCGGAGAGTACGAGCAGTACTTC. Translating it yields CASSLRSGEYEQYF.

This chain uses TRBV7-3 with TRBJ2-1, with TRBD2 as a possible D gene (6 bases). This CDR3 is 16 amino acids long. The germline gives CDR1 SGHTA, CDR2 FQGTGA. Deletions cut 5 bases from V and 6 bases from J, with 20 bases between. Here the CDR3 DNA reads TGTGCCAGCAGCCCACCCCCGCGGGGCTCGGTCAATGAGCAGTTCTTC. Translation gives CASSPPPRGSVNEQFF.

CDR3: CASIISVGRAKNIQYF. In nucleotides, the CDR3 is TGTGCCAGCATCATCTCGGTCGGGAGGGCCAAAAACATTCAGTACTTC. V gene TRBV6-6 combines with J gene TRBJ2-4; 7 bases are a match to TRBD2. The germline V gene has CDR1 MNHNY and CDR2 SVGAGI (reference sequence). V gave up 7 bases and J gave up 1 base; unmatched junction bases: 10. This CDR3 has 16 amino acids.

This clone was seen a few times. V usage is TRBV7-3 and J usage is TRBJ2-2; 10 nucleotides align to TRBD2. Germline-derived CDR1 and CDR2 are SGHTA and FQGTGA. The CDR3 is made up of 15 amino acids. Unmatched junction bases numbered 8, after V lost 6 bases and J lost 7 bases. DNA of the CDR3: TGTGCCAGCAGTCTTCTAGCGGGGGAAAGCGGGGAGCTGTTTTTT. Protein product: CASSLLAGESGELFF.

The chain combines TRBV7-2 with TRBJ2-1, with TRBD2 matching 8 bases. With V trimmed by 5 bases and J by 0 bases, 6 bases remained unmatched. Germline lookup yields CDR1 SGHTA and CDR2 FQGNSA. This CDR3 is built from 16 residues. The CDR3 is CASSPGGGSSYNEQFF. The DNA of the CDR3 is TGTGCCAGCAGCCCCGGCGGGGGGAGCTCCTACAATGAGCAGTTCTTC.

The chain is built from TRBV5-1 and TRBJ1-1; tentatively, D is TRBD1 (5 bases). The CDR3 spans 16 residues. The V and J ends lost 0 bases and 4 bases respectively, with 16 bases between them. CDR1 is SGHRS and CDR2 is YFSETQ in the germline V gene. DNA of the CDR3: TGCGCCAGCAGCTTGGTGGCCAGGGATCAGGGCACTGAAGCTTTCTTT. It translates to CASSLVARDQGTEAFF.

This sequence joins TRBV19 and TRBJ2-1; possibly TRBD2 for D (5 bases). This CDR3 region has 14 residues. V was clipped by 3 bases and J by 9 bases, with 15 bases between them. Germline lookup yields CDR1 LNHDA and CDR2 SQIVND (reference sequence). CDR3 bases: TGTGCCAGTAGTATTAATCCTCTGAGCGGTGAGCAGTTCTTC. Its protein product is CASSINPLSGEQFF.

The J gene is TRBJ1-2, the V gene TRBV6-6; TRBD1 is a possible D gene (5 bases). Between the trimmed V and J ends, which lost 5 bases and 5 bases, there was a span of 18 bases. Germline CDR1 reads MNHNY; CDR2 reads SVGAGI (reference sequence). The CDR3 has 15 amino acids. Here the CDR3 DNA reads TGTGCCAGCAGTGACGGGGGTCGGGTTCCTTATGGCTACACCTTC. This gives the protein CASSDGGRVPYGYTF.

V gene TRBV19 combines with J gene TRBJ1-6, with 7 bases lining up with TRBD1. Looked up from germline, CDR1 is LNHDA and CDR2 is SQIVND (reference sequence). The V and J ends lost 4 bases and 5 bases, in that order; junction bases with no gene match: 8. This CDR3 contains 16 residues. The CDR3 DNA reads as TGTGCCAGTAGTACCAAGGGACAGACTAATAATTCACCCCTCCACTTT. This translates into CASSTKGQTNNSPLHF.

The chain links TRBV27 to TRBJ1-1, with D tentatively TRBD1 (5 bases). Trimming took 8 bases from V and 1 from J, leaving 8 bases between them. The CDR3 is 12 amino acids. Germline V gene data show CDR1 as MNHEY and CDR2 as SMNVEV (reference sequence). The CDR3 sequence is CASGDRNTEAFF. For the CDR3, the DNA is TGTGCCAGCGGCGACAGGAACACTGAAGCTTTCTTT.

The V and J genes are TRBV28 and TRBJ2-7; D may be TRBD2 (6 bases). The ends were cut back, 4 bases at V and 1 base at J, with 11 bases in the middle. Germline loops: CDR1 MDHEN, CDR2 SYDVKM. The CDR3 runs 14 residues. CDR3 protein: CASSSGGVSYEQYF. The CDR3, as DNA: TGTGCCAGCAGTTCCGGGGGAGTGTCCTACGAGCAGTACTTC.

This clone has a single count. This sequence joins TRBV6-6 and TRBJ2-5; 12 nucleotides line up with TRBD2. This CDR3 comprises 14 residues. V lost 6 bases, J lost 5 bases, and 4 bases stayed unmatched. Germline V gene data show CDR1 as MNHNY and CDR2 as SVGAGI (reference sequence). DNA for the CDR3: TGTGCCAGCAGAAGACTAGCGGGAGCTGAGACCCAGTACTTC. This sequence encodes CASRRLAGAETQYF.

The chain links TRBV5-4 to TRBJ2-5, with TRBD2 identical over 10 bases. Germline CDR1 SGHNT, CDR2 YYREEE (reference sequence). There are 19 residues in the CDR3. The V gene end was trimmed by 3 bases and the J gene end by 2 bases; junction bases not matched to a gene: 16. The CDR3, as DNA: TGTGCCAGCAGCTCCCCGGGACTAGCGTCCTCGGGTCGGCAAGAGACCCAGTACTTC. Its translation is CASSSPGLASSGRQETQYF.

The V gene is TRBV5-3, the J gene TRBJ2-7; TRBD2 might be the D (5 bases). TRBV5-3 is classed as an ORF, of uncertain function. V shed 6 bases and J shed 2 bases, with 21 bases lying between them. CDR3 length: 16 residues. The CDR3 sequence: CARISWSQRRTYEQYF. The CDR3 DNA reads TGTGCCAGAATCTCCTGGTCCCAAAGGAGGACCTACGAGCAGTACTTC.

The genes are TRBV29-1 and TRBJ2-7; 13 nucleotides line up with TRBD2. CDR1 is SQVTM and CDR2 is ANQGSEA in the germline V gene. The V gene end was trimmed by 6 bases and the J gene end by 2 bases; junction bases not matched to a gene: 10. This CDR3 comprises 16 residues. CDR3 coding DNA: TGCAGCGTCCAAGGACTAGCGGGAGAAACCGCCTACGAGCAGTACTTC. This encodes CSVQGLAGETAYEQYF.

The chain combines TRBV7-8 with TRBJ2-3; 12 bases are a match to TRBD1. Germline V CDR1 and CDR2: SGHVS, FQNEAQ. Trimming cost V 5 bases and J 3 bases; bases outside gene matches: 6. CDR3 size: 16 residues. The CDR3 DNA sequence: TGTGCCAGCAGCACGGGGGACAGGGGGCTGACAGATACGCAGTATTTT. This gives the protein CASSTGDRGLTDTQYF.

This chain joins TRBV19 and TRBJ1-3, with a tentative D call TRBD1 (5 bases). Deletions cut 6 bases from V and 1 base from J, with 7 bases between. CDR1 is LNHDA, CDR2 SQIVND, per germline (reference sequence). The CDR3 is 13 residues long. The CDR3 region is CASSQGSGNTIYF. CDR3 in DNA: TGTGCCAGTAGCCAGGGTTCTGGAAACACCATATATTTT.